Below, 7 T cell receptor beta chains from the same sample are listed, as sequenced in a study of T cell responses to AZD1222 COVID-19 vaccine. Sequencing was performed with immunoSEQ multiplex PCR; in TCRdb, only in-frame clones are kept and a portion is missing. The sample holds about 150,000 clones, 82% seen once. The specimen was peripheral blood, collected on day 0 of MenACWY control vaccination. These receptors were taken from an adult in good health.

The chain employs TRBV11-1 and TRBJ1-1; possibly TRBD1 for D (6 bases). This CDR3 spans 15 amino acids. V lost 5 bases to trimming and J lost 2 bases, with 15 bases between them. In germline, CDR1 is SGHAT, CDR2 FQDESV (reference sequence). The CDR3 DNA reads TGTGCCAGCAGCGGTAACAGGGCTTTTAACACTGAAGCTTTCTTT. This translates into CASSGNRAFNTEAFF.

The J gene is TRBJ1-5, the V gene TRBV5-8; D is unresolved. The V gene's germline CDR1 is SGHTS and CDR2 YDEGEE. The CDR3 runs 15 residues. V was shortened by 4 bases and J by 4 bases, with 15 bases between the two germline ends. The CDR3: CASSLGGLGNQPQHF. CDR3 bases: TGTGCCAGCAGCCTAGGAGGGTTGGGGAATCAGCCCCAGCATTTT.

The chain carries TRBV10-3 and TRBJ1-1, with TRBD1 matching 7 bases. The trim removed 5 bases at V and 11 bases at J, leaving 8 bases unmatched. The CDR3 spans 12 residues. Germline V CDR1 and CDR2: ENHRY, SYGVKD. CDR3 nucleotides: TGTGCCATCAGTAGGGACAGAGAGTGGGCTTTCTTT. Amino acids: CAISRDREWAFF.

V gene TRBV6-5 combines with J gene TRBJ1-5; D might be TRBD1 (6 bases). Trimming cost V 8 bases and J 8 bases, with 19 bases left between them. Germline CDR1 reads MNHEY; CDR2 reads SVGAGI. The CDR3 extends over 14 amino acids. CDR3: CASLRRGAFEPQHF. CDR3 in DNA: TGTGCCAGCCTCCGCCGGGGGGCCTTTGAGCCCCAGCATTTT.

The CDR3 loop reads CASSLSGDQPQHF. The CDR3 coding sequence is TGTGCCAGCAGTTTATCGGGAGATCAGCCCCAGCATTTT. This rearrangement joins TRBV12-3 or TRBV12-4 to TRBJ1-5; unclear D gene. The CDR3 spans 13 residues. The V gene lost 2 bases and the J gene lost 5 bases, with 7 bases spanning the gap.

In its sample, this clone was seen a few times. J is TRBJ2-4 and V is TRBV7-9, with a possible D match to TRBD1 (6 bases). CDR1 and CDR2 (germline): SEHNR, FQNEAQ (reference sequence). V was pared by 1 base and J by 0 bases, with 19 bases between. The CDR3 has 19 residues. For the CDR3, the DNA is TGTGCCAGCAGCTTAGGGACAGAACTCTACAAACTAGCCAAAAACATTCAGTACTTC. Translating it yields CASSLGTELYKLAKNIQYF.

The chain has TRBV9 and TRBJ2-1; TRBD2 is a possible D gene (5 bases). Germline-derived CDR1 and CDR2 are SGDLS and YYNGEE. Trimming took off 0 bases at V and 2 bases at J, with 12 bases between the two ends. The CDR3 has 16 amino acids. The CDR3 bases are TGTGCCAGCAGCGTAGGTACCCTAGCAGCCTACAATGAGCAGTTCTTC. The encoded protein is CASSVGTLAAYNEQFF.